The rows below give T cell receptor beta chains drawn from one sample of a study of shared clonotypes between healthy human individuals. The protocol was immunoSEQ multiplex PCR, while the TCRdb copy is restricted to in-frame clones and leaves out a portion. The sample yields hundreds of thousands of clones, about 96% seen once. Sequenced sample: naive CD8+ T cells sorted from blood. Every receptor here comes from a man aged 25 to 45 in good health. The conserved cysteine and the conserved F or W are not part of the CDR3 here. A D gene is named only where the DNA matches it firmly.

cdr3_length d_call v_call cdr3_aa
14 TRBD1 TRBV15 ATSVSTGPLTGELF
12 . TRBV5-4 ASSFGGGGYEQY
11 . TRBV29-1 SVEEGSNQPQH
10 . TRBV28 ASNMGIYEQY
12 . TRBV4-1 ASSQDPGTGELF
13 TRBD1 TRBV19 ASSHGQGALNEQY
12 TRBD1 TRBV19 ASSIMGQVYGYT
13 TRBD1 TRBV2 ASISGQGDPDTQY
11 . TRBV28 ASSQLLRHGYT
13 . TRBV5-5 ASSLSGSSYNEQF
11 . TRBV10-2 ASSGVSHYEQY
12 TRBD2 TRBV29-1 SGVGGSSYNEQF
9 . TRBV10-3 AISGPNEQF
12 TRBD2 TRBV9 ASSVAGGTGEQY
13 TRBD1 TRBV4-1 ASSQDSDRGYEQY
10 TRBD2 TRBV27 ASSGSTYEQY
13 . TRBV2 ASSEGPRGTYEQY
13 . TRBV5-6 ASSYPALSYNEQF
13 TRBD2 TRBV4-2 ASSQYSGKSGEQY
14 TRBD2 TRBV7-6 ASSLSSGKSYNEQF
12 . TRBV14 ASSHFRGGNEQF
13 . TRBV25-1 ASSEYLGLNTEAF
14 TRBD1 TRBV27 ASSNHMTGSAETQY
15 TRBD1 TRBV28 ASSSTGTGGFSQPQH
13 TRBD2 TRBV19 ASSQPAGGPYEQY
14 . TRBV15 ATSMAGTLAVNEQF
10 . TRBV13 ASSLGPETQY
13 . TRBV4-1 ASSQDPGGAQNAF
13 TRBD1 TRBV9 ASSATGNENTEAF
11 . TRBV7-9 ASRPPGSYEQY
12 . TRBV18 ASSPGGPTDTQY
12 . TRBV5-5 ASSLRDGTYEQY
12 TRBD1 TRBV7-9 ASSPRTGSYEQY
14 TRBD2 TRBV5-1 ASSLRLAGGTDTQY
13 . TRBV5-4 ASSLHTSTPPEQY
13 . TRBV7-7 ASSLPDGVQETQY
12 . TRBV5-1 ASSLLPGRYEQY
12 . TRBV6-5 ASSYRDPKDEQF
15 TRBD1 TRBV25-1 ASSIRPGQGAWETQY
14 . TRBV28 ASSVLRSTYNSPLH
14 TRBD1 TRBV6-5 ASSYSAGGFHNEQF
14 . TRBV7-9 ASSSPLTENTGELF
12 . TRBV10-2 ASSEYGSREKLF
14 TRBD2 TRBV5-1 ASRPTGTSGTGELF
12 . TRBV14 ASSQDPSTDTQY
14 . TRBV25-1 ASSEYPGISTDTQY
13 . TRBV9 ASSRTLTDTDTQY
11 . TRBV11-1 ASAGEGSTEAF
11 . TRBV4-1 ASSQTGYNEQF
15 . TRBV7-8 ASSRRAGVVSTDTQY
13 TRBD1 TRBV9 ASSGGTGSYNEQF
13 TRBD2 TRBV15 ATSRSLALAAEQY
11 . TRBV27 ASSFSGYNEQF
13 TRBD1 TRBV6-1 ASSEGQGAGNEQF